The present T cell receptor beta chain was sequenced within a study of identical twins. Regarding the study as a whole: Fewer insertions were carried by abundant cord blood beta clonotypes, but none was seen in memory repertoires.

CDR1 is MNHEY, CDR2 SVGEGT, per germline. This CDR3 has 15 amino acids. Trimming shortened V by 7 bases and J by 0 bases, and 12 bases separated the two germline ends. TCRdb redid the calling of the 5' RACE reads with MiXCR, one entry per CDR3 protein. The profile shows 400,000 to 550,000 distinct CDR3 sequences, 20% to 30% of them singletons. This clonotype was counted a few times. The antigen remains unidentified. The same sample was also studied in work on T cells expressing NK-cell markers. That study reports: In sorted CD3+CD56+NKG2C+, CD3+CD56+NKG2C- and CD3+CD56-NKG2C+ T cells, TCR beta repertoires were obtained. Of the CD8+ T cells in about 6 donors, about 1.0-8% belonged to dominant NKG2C+ clonotypes. The CD3+CD56-NKG2C+ fraction of several donors was likewise dominated by these clonotypes.

Sequenced: CD4+ T cells sorted from blood. The sequence was obtained from a woman younger than 30 in good health. The V call is TRBV6-2 or TRBV6-3, the J call TRBJ2-2; perhaps D is TRBD1 or TRBD2 (5 bases each). CDR3 region: CASNEGIANTGELFF. DNA for the CDR3: TGTGCCAGCAATGAGGGGATCGCGAACACCGGGGAGCTGTTTTTT.